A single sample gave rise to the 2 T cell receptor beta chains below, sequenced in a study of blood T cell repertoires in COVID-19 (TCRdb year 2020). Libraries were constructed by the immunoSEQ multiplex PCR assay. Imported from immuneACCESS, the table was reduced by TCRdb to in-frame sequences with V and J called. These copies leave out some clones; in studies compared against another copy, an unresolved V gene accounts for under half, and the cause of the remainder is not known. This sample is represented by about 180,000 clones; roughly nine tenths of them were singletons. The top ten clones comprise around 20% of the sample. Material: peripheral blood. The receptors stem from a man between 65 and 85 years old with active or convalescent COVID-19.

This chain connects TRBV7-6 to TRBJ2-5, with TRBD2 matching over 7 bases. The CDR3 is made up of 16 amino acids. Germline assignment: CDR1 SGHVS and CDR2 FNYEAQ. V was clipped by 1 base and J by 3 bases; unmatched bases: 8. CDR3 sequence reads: CASSLVWGGGEETQYF. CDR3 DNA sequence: TGTGCCAGCAGCTTAGTTTGGGGCGGGGGAGAAGAGACCCAGTACTTC.

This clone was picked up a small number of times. The CDR3 is CSVEGRPQETQYF. CDR3 DNA: TGCAGCGTTGAAGGGAGGCCCCAAGAGACCCAGTACTTC. The chain combines TRBV29-1 with TRBJ2-5; D possibly corresponds to TRBD2 (5 bases). Trimming shortened V by 1 base and J by 1 base, and 7 bases separated the two germline ends. The CDR3 has 13 residues. The V gene's germline CDR1 is SQVTM and CDR2 ANQGSEA.